This record concerns one T cell receptor beta chain sequence. The data were taken from a study of blood T cell repertoires in COVID-19. Study-level background: Whether acute or convalescent, the COVID-19 samples came from the United States, Italy and Spain. PBMCs, B-cell-depleted T cells, or T cells were the source of the cDNA or gDNA that made up the material.

In the study's own analysis: Reference gene primers were amplified, and this amplification served to estimate nucleated cell counts. The protocol was immunoSEQ multiplex PCR, while the TCRdb copy is restricted to in-frame clones and leaves out a portion. For V, J and clone size, that table is used; D and trimming come from the DNA. The table has hundreds of thousands of clones, 70% to 90% seen once. V was clipped by 4 bases and J by 9 bases; unmatched bases: 4. The CDR3 is 12 residues long. Germline values: CDR1 LNHDA, CDR2 SQIVND (reference sequence). Sequenced: peripheral blood. The source of this sequence is a woman aged 50 to 60 who had recovered from COVID-19. This chain connects TRBV19 to TRBJ1-1; 8 nucleotides match TRBD1. CDR3 DNA: TGTGCCAGTAGTAGAGACAGGGGAAAAGCTTTCTTT. Its protein product is CASSRDRGKAFF.